This note documents a single T cell receptor beta chain sequence. Its cognate antigen is unknown. Primers included in the PCR were 60 Vbeta and 13 Jbeta primers. Using immunoSEQ multiplex PCR, the repertoire was profiled, and TCRdb retains in-frame clones only, with some absent. This table has about 200,000 clones, roughly 90% appearing once. The record originates from a study of cytomegalovirus exposure and HLA in healthy donors. The overall study: When 350 to 500 donors were genotyped, more than 70% of them were found to fall in the Caucasian-associated ancestry cluster.

Notes on the study in general: An analysis that was carried out later associated some 17,000 TCR beta sequences with HLA alleles at 0.05 false discovery rate.

Sequencing was performed on PBMCs. This sequence originates from a woman under 40 in good health and CMV-seronegative.

The CDR3 nucleotides are TGTGCCAGCACTAGCAGTCCTCGCAATGAGCAGTTCTTC. As protein: CASTSSPRNEQFF. The V and J genes are TRBV25-1 and TRBJ2-1; a weak D match, TRBD2 (5 bases). V lost 7 bases and J 6 bases, leaving 13 bases between the germline ends. This CDR3 is built from 13 residues. Germline CDR1 is MGHDK and CDR2 is SYGVNS.